Listed below are T cell receptor beta chains from one sample, sequenced in a study of spatial heterogeneity in lung cancer. In TCRdb, the 5' RACE reads were re-called with MiXCR into one record per CDR3 protein. There are around 4,000 distinct CDR3 sequences in the sample; about a fifth occur only once, and 20% to 25% lies in the top ten. The sequences come from normal lung tissue next to the tumor, collected at surgery. Receptors originate from a female donor with early-stage non-small cell lung cancer. Both conserved end residues are part of each CDR3. Each record gives: J gene, V gene, CDR3 length, CDR3 protein.

J gene: TRBJ2-7
V gene: TRBV6-1
CDR3 length: 14
CDR3 protein: CATGLGLAAYEQYF

J gene: TRBJ2-2
V gene: TRBV11-2
CDR3 length: 15
CDR3 protein: CASSPDRGRPGELFF

J gene: TRBJ2-3
V gene: TRBV4-2
CDR3 length: 17
CDR3 protein: CASSQESGSGGSDYPYF

J gene: TRBJ2-3
V gene: TRBV7-2
CDR3 length: 16
CDR3 protein: CASSFNPFRTGDTQYF

J gene: TRBJ2-5
V gene: TRBV20-1
CDR3 length: 12
CDR3 protein: CSARSLEETQYF

J gene: TRBJ2-7
V gene: TRBV12-3/TRBV12-4
CDR3 length: 14
CDR3 protein: CASSFPGRSYEQYF

J gene: TRBJ2-5
V gene: TRBV7-6
CDR3 length: 16
CDR3 protein: CASSLLENRVRETQYF

J gene: TRBJ2-7
V gene: TRBV27
CDR3 length: 15
CDR3 protein: CASSSGTGFVYEQYF

J gene: TRBJ2-5
V gene: TRBV4-3
CDR3 length: 20
CDR3 protein: CASSQDLVTSGRSGGETQYF

J gene: TRBJ2-1
V gene: TRBV19
CDR3 length: 12
CDR3 protein: CASRTGALGQFF

J gene: TRBJ2-3
V gene: TRBV24-1
CDR3 length: 16
CDR3 protein: CATSDYQREGTDTQYF

J gene: TRBJ1-5
V gene: TRBV2
CDR3 length: 15
CDR3 protein: CATALDRGRGQPQHF

J gene: TRBJ1-1
V gene: TRBV6-5
CDR3 length: 15
CDR3 protein: CASSYSSIANTEAFF

J gene: TRBJ1-5
V gene: TRBV6-6
CDR3 length: 13
CDR3 protein: CASSTRQGRPQHF

J gene: TRBJ2-3
V gene: TRBV12-3/TRBV12-4
CDR3 length: 16
CDR3 protein: CASSFDKQGATDTQYF

J gene: TRBJ2-7
V gene: TRBV5-1
CDR3 length: 15
CDR3 protein: CASSLLGQGPHEQYF

J gene: TRBJ2-3
V gene: TRBV7-2
CDR3 length: 15
CDR3 protein: CASSLWTGRTDTQYF

J gene: TRBJ1-6
V gene: TRBV7-8
CDR3 length: 15
CDR3 protein: CASSLAQGPNSPLHF

J gene: TRBJ2-7
V gene: TRBV4-2
CDR3 length: 15
CDR3 protein: CASSPSRERRFEQYF

J gene: TRBJ1-1
V gene: TRBV30
CDR3 length: 12
CDR3 protein: CAWSRLSLEAFF

J gene: TRBJ1-2
V gene: TRBV4-1
CDR3 length: 15
CDR3 protein: CASSQSMTGYNGYTF

J gene: TRBJ1-2
V gene: TRBV6-5
CDR3 length: 15
CDR3 protein: CASSPGTGNIYGYTF

J gene: TRBJ1-1
V gene: TRBV10-2
CDR3 length: 11
CDR3 protein: CASSVGNGAFF

J gene: TRBJ2-5
V gene: TRBV7-2
CDR3 length: 12
CDR3 protein: CASSQSPETQYF

J gene: TRBJ1-1
V gene: TRBV20-1
CDR3 length: 15
CDR3 protein: CSAELPGPPNTEAFF

J gene: TRBJ2-2
V gene: TRBV29-1
CDR3 length: 14
CDR3 protein: CSVPEESATGELFF

J gene: TRBJ2-3
V gene: TRBV20-1
CDR3 length: 16
CDR3 protein: CSARTSGSDGADTQYF

J gene: TRBJ2-2
V gene: TRBV28
CDR3 length: 14
CDR3 protein: CASSGTGGTGELFF